Sequencing of this TCR beta chain was carried out in a study of T cells after yellow fever vaccination. Findings and caveats of the study: In FACS-sorted repertoires, abundant clonotypes from the bulk population could appear as contaminants. Clonotypes shared by both compartments, CD4 and CD8, made up a small share. Reappearing after the booster were most of the clones from primary vaccination (less than 97% CD4, 70% to 90% CD8).

As regards this clonotype: Its cognate antigen is unknown.

V shed 2 bases and J 6 bases; nucleotides not matched to a gene: 9. This CDR3 is built from 15 residues. Per the germline V gene, CDR1 is DFQATT and CDR2 is SNEGSKA (reference sequence). A universal primer site and UMIs were added as TCR cDNA was made by 5'RACE template switching. TCRdb processed the 5' RACE reads anew with MiXCR; each CDR3 protein has one entry. The repertoire holds about 320,000 distinct CDR3 sequences, with roughly 4.3% as singletons. Source: PBMCs, taken 15 days after the yellow fever booster vaccination. This sequence originates from a man younger than 30 who received the YFV17D yellow fever vaccine. The rearrangement uses TRBV20-1 and TRBJ1-1; TRBD1 aligns across 10 bases. CDR3 DNA: TGCAGTGCTAGAAATAGCCGGGGGACAGGGGCTGAAGCTTTCTTT. Translated, it gives CSARNSRGTGAEAFF.